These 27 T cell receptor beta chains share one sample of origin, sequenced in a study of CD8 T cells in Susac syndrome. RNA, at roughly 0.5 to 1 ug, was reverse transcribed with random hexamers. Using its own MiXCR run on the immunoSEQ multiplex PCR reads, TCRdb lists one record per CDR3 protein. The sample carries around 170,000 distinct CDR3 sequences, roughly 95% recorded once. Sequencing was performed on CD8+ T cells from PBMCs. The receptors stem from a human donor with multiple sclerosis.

The CDR3 sequence is CASGSTSRGYEQYF. DNA for the CDR3: TGTGCTAGTGGTTCGACATCCAGGGGGTACGAGCAGTACTTC. The chain uses TRBV12-5 and TRBJ2-7; 7 bases agree with TRBD1. Trimming removed 4 bases from V and 4 bases from J; junction bases left unmatched: 7. Germline CDR1 LGHNT, CDR2 FRNRAP. This CDR3 comprises 14 residues.

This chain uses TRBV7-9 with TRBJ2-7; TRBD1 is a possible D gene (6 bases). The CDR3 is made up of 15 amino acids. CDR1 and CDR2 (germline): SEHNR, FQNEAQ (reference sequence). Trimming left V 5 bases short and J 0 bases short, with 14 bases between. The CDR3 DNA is TGTGCCAGCAGCCTACCCGGGACAAGCTCCTACGAGCAGTACTTC. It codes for CASSLPGTSSYEQYF.

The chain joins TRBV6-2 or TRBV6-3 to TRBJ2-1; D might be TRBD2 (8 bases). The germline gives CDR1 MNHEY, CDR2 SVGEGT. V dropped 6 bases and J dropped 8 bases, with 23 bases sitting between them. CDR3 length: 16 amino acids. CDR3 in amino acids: CASSLPREGQGDEQFF. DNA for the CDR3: TGTGCCAGCAGCCTTCCCCGGGAGGGCCAGGGGGATGAGCAGTTCTTC.

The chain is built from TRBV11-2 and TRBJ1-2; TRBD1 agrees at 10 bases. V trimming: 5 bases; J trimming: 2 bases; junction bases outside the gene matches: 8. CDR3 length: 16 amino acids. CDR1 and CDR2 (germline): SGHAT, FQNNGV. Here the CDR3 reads CASSPLGGQGNYGYTF. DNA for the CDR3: TGTGCCAGCAGCCCACTCGGGGGACAGGGGAACTATGGCTACACCTTC.

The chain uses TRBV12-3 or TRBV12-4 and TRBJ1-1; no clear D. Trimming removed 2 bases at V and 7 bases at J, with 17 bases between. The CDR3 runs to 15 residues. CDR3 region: CASSLRKVWQVEAFF. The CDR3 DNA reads TGTGCCAGCAGTTTAAGAAAGGTCTGGCAGGTTGAAGCTTTCTTT.

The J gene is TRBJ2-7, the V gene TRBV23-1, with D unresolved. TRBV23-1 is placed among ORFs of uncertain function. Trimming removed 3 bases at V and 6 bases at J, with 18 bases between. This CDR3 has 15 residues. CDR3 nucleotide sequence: TGCGCCAGCAGTCAGAGCTGGAGTTACCCACGCGAGCAGTACTTC. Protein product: CASSQSWSYPREQYF.

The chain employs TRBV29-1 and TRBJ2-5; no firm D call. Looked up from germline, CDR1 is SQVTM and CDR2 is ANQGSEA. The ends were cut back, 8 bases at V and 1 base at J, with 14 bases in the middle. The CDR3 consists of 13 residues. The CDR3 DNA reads TGCAGCTTCCCTGGCCGGGTCCAAGAGACCCAGTACTTC. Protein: CSFPGRVQETQYF.

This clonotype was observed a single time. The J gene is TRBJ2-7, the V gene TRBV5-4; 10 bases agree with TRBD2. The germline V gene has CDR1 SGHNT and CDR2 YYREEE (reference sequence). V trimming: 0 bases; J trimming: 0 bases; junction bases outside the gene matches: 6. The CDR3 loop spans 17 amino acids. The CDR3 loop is CASSLALAGAISYEQYF. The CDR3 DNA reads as TGTGCCAGCAGCTTGGCCCTAGCGGGGGCAATCTCCTACGAGCAGTACTTC.

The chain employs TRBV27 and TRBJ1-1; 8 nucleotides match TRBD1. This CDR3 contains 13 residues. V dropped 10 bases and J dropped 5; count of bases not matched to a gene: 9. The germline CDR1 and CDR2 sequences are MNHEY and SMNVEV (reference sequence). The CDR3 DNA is TGTGCCACCAGGGACAGGTCGAGGACTGAAGCTTTCTTT. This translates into CATRDRSRTEAFF.

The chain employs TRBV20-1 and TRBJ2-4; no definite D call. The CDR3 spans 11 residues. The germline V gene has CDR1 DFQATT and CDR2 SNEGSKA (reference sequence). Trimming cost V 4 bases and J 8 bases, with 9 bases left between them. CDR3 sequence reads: CSAKNRDIQYF. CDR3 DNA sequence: TGCAGTGCTAAAAATAGGGACATTCAGTACTTC.

The CDR3 nucleotides read TGTGCCAGCAGCTTGTCCGGCACTGAAGCTTTCTTT. Translating it yields CASSLSGTEAFF. The J gene is TRBJ1-1, the V gene TRBV5-4; D gene uncertain. Germline V gene sequence: CDR1 SGHNT, CDR2 YYREEE (reference sequence). This CDR3 comprises 12 residues. V lost 1 base to trimming and J lost 4 bases, with 5 bases between them.

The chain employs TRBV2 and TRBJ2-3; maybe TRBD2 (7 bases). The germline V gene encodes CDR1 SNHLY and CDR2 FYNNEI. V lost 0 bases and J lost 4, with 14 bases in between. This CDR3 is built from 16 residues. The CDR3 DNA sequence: TGTGCCAGCAGTGAAGCGCCCGGGGGGCCATCAGATACGCAGTATTTT. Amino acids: CASSEAPGGPSDTQYF. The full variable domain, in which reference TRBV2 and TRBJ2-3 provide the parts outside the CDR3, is EPEVTQTPSHQVTQMGQEVILRCVPISNHLYFYWYRQILGQKVEFLVSFYNNEISEKSEIFDDQFSVERPDGSNFTLKIRSTKLEDSAMYFCASSEAPGGPSDTQYFGPGTRLTVL.

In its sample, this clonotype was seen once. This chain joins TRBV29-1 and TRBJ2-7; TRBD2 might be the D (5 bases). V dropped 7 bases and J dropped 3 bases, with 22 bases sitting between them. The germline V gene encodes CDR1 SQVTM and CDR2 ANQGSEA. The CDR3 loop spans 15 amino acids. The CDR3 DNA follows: TGCAGCGCCACAGTCCGGGGAACTATGATCTACGAGCAGTACTTC. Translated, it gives CSATVRGTMIYEQYF.

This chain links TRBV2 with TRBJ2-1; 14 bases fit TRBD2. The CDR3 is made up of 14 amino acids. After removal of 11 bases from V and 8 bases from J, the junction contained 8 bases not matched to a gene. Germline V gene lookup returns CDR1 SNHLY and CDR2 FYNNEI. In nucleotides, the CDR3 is TGTGCCGTCCGTCGGACTAGCGGGGGGCATGAGCAGTTCTTC. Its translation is CAVRRTSGGHEQFF.

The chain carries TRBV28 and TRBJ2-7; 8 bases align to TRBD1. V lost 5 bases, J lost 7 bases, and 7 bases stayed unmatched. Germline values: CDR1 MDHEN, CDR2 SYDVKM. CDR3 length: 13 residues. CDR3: CASSPPGTGEQYF. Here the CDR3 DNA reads TGTGCCAGCAGTCCACCCGGGACAGGTGAGCAGTACTTC.

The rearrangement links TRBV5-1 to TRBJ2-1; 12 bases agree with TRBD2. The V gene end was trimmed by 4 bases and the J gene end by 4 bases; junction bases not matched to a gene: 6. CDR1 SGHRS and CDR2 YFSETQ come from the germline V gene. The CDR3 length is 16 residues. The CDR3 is CASSTWTSGDYNEQFF. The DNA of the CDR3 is TGCGCCAGCAGCACCTGGACTAGCGGGGATTACAATGAGCAGTTCTTC.

CDR3 DNA sequence: TGTGCCAGCAGTGAAAGACTGATCTACGAGCAGTACTTC. Translation gives CASSERLIYEQYF. The chain has TRBV6-1 and TRBJ2-7; D is uncertain. This CDR3 is 13 amino acids long. The V and J ends lost 2 bases and 3 bases respectively, with 8 bases between them. CDR1 is MNHNS, CDR2 SASEGT, per germline.

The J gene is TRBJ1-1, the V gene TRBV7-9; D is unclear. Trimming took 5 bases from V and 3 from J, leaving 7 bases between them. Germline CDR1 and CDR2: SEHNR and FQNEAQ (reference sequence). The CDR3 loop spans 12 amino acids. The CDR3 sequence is CASSPEDTEAFF. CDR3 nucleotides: TGTGCCAGCAGCCCTGAGGACACTGAAGCTTTCTTT.

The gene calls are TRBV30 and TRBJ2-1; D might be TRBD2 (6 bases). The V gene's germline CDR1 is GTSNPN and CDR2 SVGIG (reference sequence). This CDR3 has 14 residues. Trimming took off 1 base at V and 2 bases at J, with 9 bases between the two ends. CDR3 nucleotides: TGTGCCTGGAGTGGGGACTGGACCTACAATGAGCAGTTCTTC. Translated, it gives CAWSGDWTYNEQFF.

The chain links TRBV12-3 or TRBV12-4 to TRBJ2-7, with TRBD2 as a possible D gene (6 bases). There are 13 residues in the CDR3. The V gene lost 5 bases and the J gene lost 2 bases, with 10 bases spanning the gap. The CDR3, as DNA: TGTGCCAGCAGTCCTAGCGAGACCTACGAGCAGTACTTC. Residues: CASSPSETYEQYF.

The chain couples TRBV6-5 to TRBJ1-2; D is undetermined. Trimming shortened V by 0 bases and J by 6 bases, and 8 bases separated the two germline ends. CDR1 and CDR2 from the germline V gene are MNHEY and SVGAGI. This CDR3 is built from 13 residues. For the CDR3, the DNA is TGTGCCAGCAGTTACTCGATACAGAATGGCTACACCTTC. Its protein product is CASSYSIQNGYTF.

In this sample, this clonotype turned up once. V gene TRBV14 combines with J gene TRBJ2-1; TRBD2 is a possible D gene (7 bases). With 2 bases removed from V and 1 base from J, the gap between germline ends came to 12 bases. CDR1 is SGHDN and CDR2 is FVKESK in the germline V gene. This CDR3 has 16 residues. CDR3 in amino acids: CASSQHGGRSYNEQFF. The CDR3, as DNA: TGTGCCAGCAGCCAACACGGGGGGCGTTCCTACAATGAGCAGTTCTTC. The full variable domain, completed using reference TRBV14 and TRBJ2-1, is EAGVTQFPSHSVIEKGQTVTLRCDPISGHDNLYWYRRVMGKEIKFLLHFVKESKQDESGMPNNRFLAERTGGTYSTLKVQPAELEDSGVYFCASSQHGGRSYNEQFFGPGTRLTVL.

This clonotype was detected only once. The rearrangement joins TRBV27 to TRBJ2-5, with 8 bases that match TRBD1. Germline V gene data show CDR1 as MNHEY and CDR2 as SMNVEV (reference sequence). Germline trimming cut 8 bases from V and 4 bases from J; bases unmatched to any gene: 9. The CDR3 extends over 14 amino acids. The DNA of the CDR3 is TGTGCCAGCGGGTTAGGACAGGGCATAGAGACCCAGTACTTC. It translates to CASGLGQGIETQYF.

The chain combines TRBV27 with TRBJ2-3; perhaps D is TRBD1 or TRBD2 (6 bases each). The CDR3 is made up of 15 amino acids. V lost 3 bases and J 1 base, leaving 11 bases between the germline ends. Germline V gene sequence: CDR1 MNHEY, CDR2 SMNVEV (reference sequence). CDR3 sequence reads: CASSLGGRGTDTQYF. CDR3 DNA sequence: TGTGCCAGCAGTTTGGGGGGCAGGGGCACAGATACGCAGTATTTT.

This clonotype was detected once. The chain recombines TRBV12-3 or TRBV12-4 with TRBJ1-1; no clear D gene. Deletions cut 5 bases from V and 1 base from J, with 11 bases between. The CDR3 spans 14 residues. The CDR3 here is CASSLEEGNTEAFF. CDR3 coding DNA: TGTGCCAGCAGTCTCGAGGAGGGGAACACTGAAGCTTTCTTT.

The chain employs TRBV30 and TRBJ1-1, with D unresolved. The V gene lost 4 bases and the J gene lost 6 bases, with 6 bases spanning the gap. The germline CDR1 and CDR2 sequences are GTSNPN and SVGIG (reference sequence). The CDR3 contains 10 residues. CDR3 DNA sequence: TGTGCCTGGACTCCAGCTGAAGCTTTCTTT. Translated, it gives CAWTPAEAFF.

In DNA form, the CDR3 reads TGTGCCAGCAACGAGTGGGGGGGGAATCAGCCCCAGCATTTT. It is translated as CASNEWGGNQPQHF. V usage is TRBV7-2 and J usage is TRBJ1-5; D possibly corresponds to TRBD1 (5 bases). The germline CDR1 and CDR2 sequences are SGHTA and FQGNSA. The CDR3 sequence is 14 residues long. V gave up 7 bases and J gave up 4 bases, with 14 bases separating them.